This T cell receptor beta chain was profiled in a study of T cell responses to AZD1222 COVID-19 vaccine. This CDR3 is built from 13 residues. Per the germline V gene, CDR1 is KGHSH and CDR2 is LQKENI. Trimming removed 0 bases at V and 8 bases at J, with 8 bases between. The study's findings and limits: The study found vaccine-associated CD4 TCRs spanning spike, dominant at 160-218 and 743-854. White British people made up most donors, females outnumbered males, and clonal diversity was possibly underestimated. Spike-specific TCRs gained breadth and depth after people received two AZD1222 doses.

Clones were sequenced by immunoSEQ multiplex PCR, and TCRdb holds only the in-frame ones, with some missing. The table lists about 120,000 clones, about nine tenths of them singletons, with approximately 7.6% in the top ten. This clone was seen only a few times. Its antigen remains unknown. The V gene is TRBV18, the J gene TRBJ2-1, with D unresolved. This TCR was recovered from an adult in good health. Sequencing used peripheral blood, obtained on day 0 of AZD1222 vaccination. CDR3 residues: CASSPPVTDEQFF. The CDR3 DNA reads as TGTGCCAGCTCACCACCGGTGACGGATGAGCAGTTCTTC. The variable domain in full, with the rest retrieved from reference TRBV18 and TRBJ2-1, is NAGVMQNPRHLVRRRGQEARLRCSPMKGHSHVYWYRQLPEEGLKFMVYLQKENIIDESGMPKERFSAEFPKEGPSILRIQQVVRGDSAAYFCASSPPVTDEQFFGPGTRLTVL.